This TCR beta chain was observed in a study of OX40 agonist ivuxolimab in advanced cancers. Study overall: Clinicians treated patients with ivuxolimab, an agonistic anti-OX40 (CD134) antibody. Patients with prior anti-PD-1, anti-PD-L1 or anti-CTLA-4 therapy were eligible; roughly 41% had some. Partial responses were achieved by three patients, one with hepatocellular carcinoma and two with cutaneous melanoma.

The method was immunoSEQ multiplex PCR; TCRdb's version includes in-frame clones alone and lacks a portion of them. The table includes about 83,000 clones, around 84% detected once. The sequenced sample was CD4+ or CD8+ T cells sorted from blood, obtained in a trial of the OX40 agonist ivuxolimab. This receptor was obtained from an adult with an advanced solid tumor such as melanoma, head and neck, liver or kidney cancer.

The CDR3 DNA reads TGTGCCAGCAGCTTAACGGGGCTGACAGAACCCAATGAGCAGTTCTTC. Translation: CASSLTGLTEPNEQFF. The chain links TRBV7-3 to TRBJ2-1; the D gene is possibly TRBD1 (5 bases). V was clipped by 0 bases and J by 6 bases, with 15 bases between them. The CDR3 loop spans 16 amino acids. Germline loops: CDR1 SGHTA, CDR2 FQGTGA.